The 32 T cell receptor beta chains in this list originate from one sample, sequenced in a study of T cells in narcolepsy. Produced via immunoSEQ multiplex PCR; TCRdb's table is partial and in-frame only. This sample carries tens of thousands of clones, more than 75% of them seen once, and the ten largest clones take around 2.6%. Sequencing was done on a sample of CD45RA- memory CD4+ T cells from PBMCs. The origin of the receptors is a human donor with narcolepsy.

This clone has only a few counts. This chain joins TRBV9 and TRBJ2-1, with a tentative D call TRBD2 (7 bases). Per germline, CDR1 SGDLS and CDR2 YYNGEE. The CDR3 loop spans 19 amino acids. Trimming cost V 7 bases and J 1 base, with 27 bases left between them. In nucleotides, the CDR3 is TGTGCCAGCGGACCTAAAGTAGGGAGGGGGGCAGGTTCCTACAATGAGCAGTTCTTC. Translated, it gives CASGPKVGRGAGSYNEQFF.

The chain has TRBV10-1 and TRBJ2-7; a weak D match, TRBD2 (5 bases). The CDR3 is 12 residues long. Trimming pared 3 bases from V and 3 bases from J, leaving 6 bases between. Germline-derived CDR1 and CDR2 are WNHNN and SYGVQD (reference sequence). CDR3 amino acids: CASSETSYEQYF. CDR3 sequence (DNA): TGCGCCAGCAGTGAAACTAGCTACGAGCAGTACTTC.

The rearrangement links TRBV28 to TRBJ2-1; 12 nucleotides match TRBD2. Germline loops: CDR1 MDHEN, CDR2 SYDVKM. CDR3 length: 15 amino acids. V trimming: 5 bases; J trimming: 2 bases; junction bases outside the gene matches: 1. Here the CDR3 reads CASSLAGGPYNEQFF. The DNA of the CDR3 is TGTGCCAGCAGTCTAGCGGGAGGGCCCTACAATGAGCAGTTCTTC. Supplemented by reference TRBV28 and TRBJ2-1, the full variable domain reads DVKVTQSSRYLVKRTGEKVFLECVQDMDHENMFWYRQDPGLGLRLIYFSYDVKMKEKGDIPEGYSVSREKKERFSLILESASTNQTSMYLCASSLAGGPYNEQFFGPGTRLTVL.

The genes are TRBV5-4 and TRBJ2-3; D gene unclear. Trimming stripped 2 bases from V and 6 bases from J, with 10 bases between. CDR3 size: 13 residues. Germline CDR1 reads SGHNT; CDR2 reads YYREEE (reference sequence). CDR3 loop: CASSFQVKDTQYF. The CDR3 DNA is TGTGCCAGCAGCTTCCAGGTCAAGGATACGCAGTATTTT.

As concerns this clone: An end of the junction differs from the germline gene, which may be a read error. The chain is built from TRBV7-8 and TRBJ2-1, with D tentatively TRBD2 (6 bases). The CDR3 extends over 14 amino acids. Germline values: CDR1 SGHVS, CDR2 FQNEAQ. The CDR3: CAAIGAGSYNGQFF. CDR3 nucleotide sequence: TGTGCCGCCATTGGCGCGGGGTCCTACAATGGGCAGTTCTTC.

This chain links TRBV30 with TRBJ1-1; a weak D match, TRBD1 (5 bases). The V and J ends lost 5 bases and 5 bases respectively, with 15 bases between them. The germline gives CDR1 GTSNPN, CDR2 SVGIG (reference sequence). The CDR3 extends over 13 amino acids. CDR3 nucleotides: TGTGCCTGGGGGGCGGGTTATCGGACTGAAGCTTTCTTT. Its translation: CAWGAGYRTEAFF.

The chain is built from TRBV7-9 and TRBJ2-3; the D gene is possibly TRBD2 (6 bases). Germline CDR1 is SEHNR and CDR2 is FQNEAQ (reference sequence). CDR3 length: 15 residues. The V end was cut by 4 bases, the J end by 4 bases, with 15 bases between. The chain's CDR3 is CASSSTSPRADTQYF. The CDR3 DNA reads as TGTGCCAGCAGCTCAACTAGCCCAAGGGCAGATACGCAGTATTTT.

This clone was seen only once. The chain is built from TRBV5-6 and TRBJ1-6; D uncertain. This CDR3 is 14 amino acids long. Between the trimmed V and J ends, which lost 3 bases and 2 bases, there was a span of 6 bases. The V gene's germline CDR1 is SGHDT and CDR2 YYEEEE. This CDR3 reads CASSSLPYNSPLHF. Written as DNA, the CDR3 is TGTGCCAGCAGCTCTCTCCCCTATAATTCACCCCTCCACTTT.

The CDR3 region is CASSFRGPGANVLTF. The CDR3 DNA reads as TGTGCCAGCAGTTTCAGGGGGCCTGGGGCCAACGTCCTGACTTTC. The chain carries TRBV6-6 and TRBJ2-6; 8 bases align to TRBD1. Germline V gene lookup returns CDR1 MNHNY and CDR2 SVGAGI (reference sequence). The CDR3 runs to 15 residues. The V and J ends lost 4 bases and 2 bases, in that order; junction bases with no gene match: 1.

This chain joins TRBV7-3 and TRBJ2-2; 12 bases map to TRBD2. Trimming took 5 bases from V and 0 from J; bases not matched to a gene: 4. CDR1 is SGHTA, CDR2 FQGTGA, per germline. The CDR3 consists of 17 residues. The CDR3 nucleotides read TGTGCCAGCAGCCTGACTAGCGGGGGATCGAACACCGGGGAGCTGTTTTTT. Protein product: CASSLTSGGSNTGELFF.

The chain is built from TRBV5-4 and TRBJ1-4, with 8 bases fitting TRBD1. Germline CDR1 SGHNT, CDR2 YYREEE (reference sequence). The CDR3 runs to 15 residues. V was clipped by 3 bases and J by 7 bases; unmatched bases: 8. The CDR3 DNA follows: TGTGCCAGCAGCTCTTACCAGGGGGCGGGTGAAAAACTGTTTTTT. Residues: CASSSYQGAGEKLFF.

This clone was picked up a small number of times. The V and J genes are TRBV2 and TRBJ2-1; 14 bases align to TRBD2. CDR3 size: 16 residues. Per germline, CDR1 SNHLY and CDR2 FYNNEI. The trim removed 6 bases at V and 4 bases at J, leaving 5 bases unmatched. For the CDR3, the DNA is TGTGCCAGCAGCGGGACTAGCGGGGGCAAGTACAATGAGCAGTTCTTC. This codes for CASSGTSGGKYNEQFF.

V gene TRBV6-1 combines with J gene TRBJ1-2, with TRBD1 identical over 9 bases. CDR3 size: 13 residues. Germline-derived CDR1 and CDR2 are MNHNS and SASEGT. With 6 bases clipped from V and 8 bases from J, the junction kept 7 bases outside the gene matches. CDR3 amino acids: CASRTGQGRGYTF. The CDR3 DNA is TGTGCCAGCAGGACGGGACAGGGACGCGGCTACACCTTC.

The V and J genes are TRBV2 and TRBJ1-1; no reliable D call. Trimming took 7 bases from V and 4 from J, leaving 22 bases between them. Germline CDR1 is SNHLY and CDR2 is FYNNEI. The CDR3 has 16 amino acids. The CDR3: CASTDSPTKVGTEAFF. The CDR3 nucleotides are TGTGCCAGCACCGATAGTCCGACCAAGGTGGGCACTGAAGCTTTCTTT. Looking up the rest from reference TRBV2 and TRBJ1-1 gives the full variable domain: EPEVTQTPSHQVTQMGQEVILRCVPISNHLYFYWYRQILGQKVEFLVSFYNNEISEKSEIFDDQFSVERPDGSNFTLKIRSTKLEDSAMYFCASTDSPTKVGTEAFFGQGTRLTVV.

In the case of this clone: Different DNA sequences within this sample yield the same CDR3. The gene calls are TRBV5-1 and TRBJ1-3, with D perhaps matching TRBD1 (6 bases). V lost 0 bases and J lost 7, with 11 bases in between. The CDR3 has 14 residues. CDR1 is SGHRS and CDR2 is YFSETQ in the germline V gene. The CDR3 loop reads CASSLEGGGNTIYF. The CDR3 DNA is TGCGCCAGCAGCTTGGAAGGGGGTGGTAACACCATATATTTT.

This chain connects TRBV2 to TRBJ2-2; no reliable D call. The ends were cut back, 6 bases at V and 3 bases at J, with 11 bases in the middle. This CDR3 spans 14 amino acids. From germline, CDR1 is SNHLY and CDR2 FYNNEI. The CDR3 spells CASSPNWDTGELFF. DNA for the CDR3: TGTGCCAGCAGCCCCAATTGGGACACCGGGGAGCTGTTTTTT.

The genes are TRBV5-1 and TRBJ1-1; D is unresolved. The CDR3 sequence is 16 residues long. Trimming took 1 base from V and 1 from J, leaving 14 bases between them. The germline V gene has CDR1 SGHRS and CDR2 YFSETQ. In nucleotides, the CDR3 is TGCGCCAGCAGCTTGTTTTCAAAGGCCCGGAACACTGAAGCTTTCTTT. Its protein product is CASSLFSKARNTEAFF. Drawing the rest from reference TRBV5-1 and TRBJ1-1, the complete variable domain is KAGVTQTPRYLIKTRGQQVTLSCSPISGHRSVSWYQQTPGQGLQFLFEYFSETQRNKGNFPGRFSGRQFSNSRSEMNVSTLELGDSALYLCASSLFSKARNTEAFFGQGTRLTVV.

This clone was detected a few times. V is TRBV6-5 and J is TRBJ1-5; TRBD1 aligns across 7 bases. The V gene's germline CDR1 is MNHEY and CDR2 SVGAGI. With V trimmed by 10 bases and J by 1 base, 10 bases remained unmatched. This CDR3 has 15 residues. Here the CDR3 DNA reads TGTGCCACCGCTGCCCAGACAGGGAGCAATCAGCCCCAGCATTTT. Residues: CATAAQTGSNQPQHF.

The J gene is TRBJ2-5, the V gene TRBV5-1, with D perhaps TRBD1 (5 bases). CDR3 length: 12 residues. V was pared by 5 bases and J by 2 bases, with 7 bases between. Germline values: CDR1 SGHRS, CDR2 YFSETQ. The CDR3 DNA sequence: TGCGCCAGCAGGTCAGGGCAAGAGACCCAGTACTTC. This codes for CASRSGQETQYF.

The chain recombines TRBV27 with TRBJ2-3; D possibly corresponds to TRBD1 (5 bases). Trimming removed 3 bases at V and 0 bases at J, with 10 bases between. The CDR3 has 15 amino acids. From germline, CDR1 is MNHEY and CDR2 SMNVEV (reference sequence). The CDR3 spells CASSFTGPSTDTQYF. The CDR3 DNA reads as TGTGCCAGCAGTTTTACAGGACCTAGCACAGATACGCAGTATTTT.

The chain employs TRBV29-1 and TRBJ2-5; 9 bases are a match to TRBD1. V shed 7 bases, J shed 3 bases, and the junction held 12 bases outside the gene matches. The CDR3 has 15 amino acids. The V gene's germline CDR1 is SQVTM and CDR2 ANQGSEA. CDR3 in DNA: TGCAGCGCCCCGCCAGGGACAGGGTTGGAAGAGACCCAGTACTTC. This codes for CSAPPGTGLEETQYF.

The rearrangement joins TRBV9 to TRBJ1-3; unclear D gene. CDR3 length equals 13 residues. Per the germline V gene, CDR1 is SGDLS and CDR2 is YYNGEE. V lost 6 bases and J 4 bases, leaving 11 bases between the germline ends. This chain's CDR3 is CASKSRAGNTIYF. The CDR3 coding sequence is TGTGCCAGCAAAAGTAGGGCCGGAAACACCATATATTTT.

This clone was counted a single time. This sequence joins TRBV5-1 and TRBJ1-1; 8 positions agree with TRBD1. CDR3 length: 13 residues. J was trimmed by 0 bases and V by 8 bases; bases with no gene match: 3. The germline gives CDR1 SGHRS, CDR2 YFSETQ. CDR3 nucleotide sequence: TGCGCCAGTATGGGACAGGTGAACACTGAAGCTTTCTTT. Its translation: CASMGQVNTEAFF.

This sequence joins TRBV5-1 and TRBJ2-1, with TRBD2 matching 9 bases. V shed 5 bases, J shed 7 bases, and the junction held 4 bases outside the gene matches. This CDR3 is built from 13 residues. The germline V gene has CDR1 SGHRS and CDR2 YFSETQ. The CDR3 protein is CASRSGGFNEQFF. CDR3 sequence (DNA): TGCGCCAGCAGGAGCGGGGGGTTTAATGAGCAGTTCTTC. Combining the CDR3 with reference TRBV5-1 and TRBJ2-1 gives the whole variable domain KAGVTQTPRYLIKTRGQQVTLSCSPISGHRSVSWYQQTPGQGLQFLFEYFSETQRNKGNFPGRFSGRQFSNSRSEMNVSTLELGDSALYLCASRSGGFNEQFFGPGTRLTVL.

V is TRBV7-2 and J is TRBJ2-1; possibly TRBD1 for D (6 bases). Deletions cut 1 base from V and 3 bases from J, with 10 bases between. The CDR3 has 15 amino acids. Germline lookup yields CDR1 SGHTA and CDR2 FQGNSA. The CDR3 here is CASSLVDSLYNEQFF. CDR3 sequence (DNA): TGTGCCAGCAGCTTAGTGGACAGTCTCTACAATGAGCAGTTCTTC.

The V gene is TRBV4-1, the J gene TRBJ1-1; the D is unclear. There are 14 residues in the CDR3. V was shortened by 2 bases and J by 1 base, with 8 bases between the two germline ends. The germline V gene encodes CDR1 MGHRA and CDR2 YSYEKL. Here the CDR3 reads CASSQPSSNTEAFF. The CDR3 nucleotides read TGCGCCAGCAGCCAACCCTCATCGAACACTGAAGCTTTCTTT.

CDR3: CASSLAAGGMNEQFF. DNA for the CDR3: TGCGCCAGCAGCTTGGCAGCGGGAGGAATGAATGAGCAGTTCTTC. This rearrangement joins TRBV5-1 to TRBJ2-1, with 9 bases matching TRBD2. CDR3 length: 15 residues. V gave up 0 bases and J gave up 7 bases; unmatched junction bases: 5. Looked up from germline, CDR1 is SGHRS and CDR2 is YFSETQ.

The chain has TRBV6-1 and TRBJ2-5, with 11 bases fitting TRBD1. Germline CDR1 and CDR2: MNHNS and SASEGT. The V segment lost 6 bases and the J segment 4 bases; nucleotides outside the gene matches: 7. CDR3 length: 15 amino acids. This CDR3 is CASSWTGGALETQYF. Written as DNA, the CDR3 is TGTGCCAGCAGCTGGACAGGGGGCGCATTAGAGACCCAGTACTTC.

The chain uses TRBV30 and TRBJ1-4, with 8 nucleotides matching TRBD1. Unmatched junction bases numbered 8, after V lost 1 base and J lost 7 bases. Germline V gene sequence: CDR1 GTSNPN, CDR2 SVGIG (reference sequence). This CDR3 is 15 amino acids long. The CDR3 region is CAWSAGQGATEKLFF. The CDR3 DNA reads TGTGCCTGGAGTGCAGGTCAGGGGGCGACTGAAAAACTGTTTTTT.

The chain combines TRBV11-3 with TRBJ2-1; D uncertain. CDR3 length: 13 residues. The germline CDR1 and CDR2 sequences are SGHNT and YENEEA. V was shortened by 5 bases and J by 9 bases, with 14 bases between the two germline ends. The DNA for the CDR3 is TGTGCCAGCAGCCCCGGCGAAGACCCTGAGCAGTTCTTC. This gives the protein CASSPGEDPEQFF.

V is TRBV10-2 and J is TRBJ2-4, with D maybe TRBD2 (5 bases). There are 11 residues in the CDR3. Trimming took off 7 bases at V and 8 bases at J, with 9 bases between the two ends. Germline V gene sequence: CDR1 WSHSY, CDR2 SAAADI. This chain's CDR3 is CASKVGDIQYF. CDR3 nucleotide sequence: TGCGCCAGCAAAGTCGGGGACATTCAGTACTTC.

The V and J genes are TRBV11-2 and TRBJ2-7; D gene unclear. The ends were cut back, 4 bases at V and 7 bases at J, with 20 bases in the middle. The germline V gene has CDR1 SGHAT and CDR2 FQNNGV. CDR3 size: 15 residues. The CDR3 spells CASSYTSAGLGEQYF. CDR3 DNA: TGTGCCAGCAGCTATACATCGGCAGGTTTGGGTGAGCAGTACTTC.